This is a list of T cell receptor beta chains from one sample in a study of chemoradiotherapy in HPV16-positive cancers. The data were produced by immunoSEQ multiplex PCR, yet TCRdb's version contains in-frame clones alone and is incomplete. Of 25,000 to 40,000 clones listed, 86% are singletons. Sequenced material: blood, taken from a patient who underwent chemoradiotherapy. The receptors come from a human donor with HPV-associated anogenital cancer. Each CDR3 is given with its conserved first and last residue. The D gene is left open where the match is weak. Some rows have no size entry. The others give once, few or many, or a class for an expanded clone.

clone size: few; V gene: TRBV2; D gene: -; J gene: TRBJ2-7; CDR3 protein: CASSPTDEQYF; CDR3 DNA: TGTGCCAGCAGTCCTACAGACGAGCAGTACTTC
clone size: -; V gene: TRBV6-5; D gene: -; J gene: TRBJ1-3; CDR3 protein: CASRLRTEFGGTIYF; CDR3 DNA: TGTGCCAGCAGGCTTCGGACAGAATTCGGTGGAACCATATATTTT
clone size: -; V gene: TRBV7-2; D gene: -; J gene: TRBJ2-5; CDR3 protein: CASSDIRKHQETQYF; CDR3 DNA: TGTGCCAGCAGCGATATACGGAAGCACCAAGAGACCCAGTACTTC
clone size: -; V gene: TRBV5-1; D gene: TRBD1; J gene: TRBJ1-2; CDR3 protein: CASSWSDRAHYGYTF; CDR3 DNA: TGCGCCAGCAGCTGGTCGGACAGGGCCCACTATGGCTACACCTTC
clone size: -; V gene: TRBV7-3; D gene: -; J gene: TRBJ2-4; CDR3 protein: CASSPRGPEGNIQYF; CDR3 DNA: TGTGCCAGCAGCCCACGGGGCCCTGAGGGGAACATTCAGTACTTC
clone size: -; V gene: TRBV9; D gene: -; J gene: TRBJ2-7; CDR3 protein: CASSVEDRYEQYF; CDR3 DNA: TGTGCCAGCAGCGTCGAAGACCGCTACGAGCAGTACTTC
clone size: -; V gene: TRBV9; D gene: -; J gene: TRBJ2-6; CDR3 protein: CASSVEWGTGANVLTF; CDR3 DNA: TGTGCCAGCAGCGTAGAGTGGGGAACTGGGGCCAACGTCCTGACTTTC
clone size: -; V gene: TRBV7-9; D gene: TRBD1; J gene: TRBJ1-4; CDR3 protein: CASSPGQGTNEKLFF; CDR3 DNA: TGTGCCAGCAGCCCCGGACAGGGGACTAATGAAAAACTGTTTTTT
clone size: -; V gene: TRBV6-4; D gene: -; J gene: TRBJ2-6; CDR3 protein: CASTAESGANVLTF; CDR3 DNA: TGTGCCAGCACAGCGGAGTCTGGGGCCAACGTCCTGACTTTC
clone size: -; V gene: TRBV15; D gene: -; J gene: TRBJ1-4; CDR3 protein: CATSSNPTTRGSNEKLFF; CDR3 DNA: TGTGCCACCAGCAGTAACCCCACCACACGGGGTTCTAATGAAAAACTGTTTTTT
clone size: -; V gene: TRBV29-1; D gene: TRBD1; J gene: TRBJ1-5; CDR3 protein: CSVRAGGSNQPQHF; CDR3 DNA: TGCAGCGTTCGAGCAGGGGGAAGCAATCAGCCCCAGCATTTT
clone size: -; V gene: TRBV4-2; D gene: -; J gene: TRBJ2-1; CDR3 protein: CASSQDLLVGPEQFF; CDR3 DNA: TGTGCCAGCAGCCAAGATCTTCTAGTAGGGCCTGAGCAGTTCTTC
clone size: -; V gene: TRBV10-1; D gene: -; J gene: TRBJ2-1; CDR3 protein: CASSELDYHEQFF; CDR3 DNA: TGCGCCAGCAGTGAGTTAGACTACCATGAGCAGTTCTTC
clone size: -; V gene: TRBV5-6; D gene: -; J gene: TRBJ2-5; CDR3 protein: CASSLAWGRETQYF; CDR3 DNA: TGTGCCAGCAGCTTGGCGTGGGGGAGAGAGACCCAGTACTTC
clone size: few; V gene: TRBV14; D gene: TRBD1; J gene: TRBJ1-1; CDR3 protein: CASSGTATEAFF; CDR3 DNA: TGTGCCAGCAGCGGGACAGCCACTGAAGCTTTCTTT
clone size: -; V gene: TRBV6-5; D gene: TRBD2; J gene: TRBJ2-7; CDR3 protein: CASSYSAGGRNEQYF; CDR3 DNA: TGTGCCAGCAGTTATAGCGCGGGGGGTAGGAACGAGCAGTACTTC
clone size: -; V gene: TRBV4-2; D gene: TRBD1; J gene: TRBJ2-7; CDR3 protein: CASSLKTDRDRYEQYF; CDR3 DNA: TGTGCCAGCAGCCTCAAAACGGACAGGGATCGATATGAGCAGTACTTC
clone size: -; V gene: TRBV2; D gene: -; J gene: TRBJ2-7; CDR3 protein: CASTESDSYEQYF; CDR3 DNA: TGTGCCAGCACCGAATCCGACTCCTACGAGCAGTACTTC
clone size: -; V gene: TRBV19; D gene: -; J gene: TRBJ1-4; CDR3 protein: CASSIVGVNEKLFF; CDR3 DNA: TGTGCCAGTAGTATAGTAGGAGTTAATGAAAAACTGTTTTTT
clone size: once; V gene: TRBV27; D gene: TRBD1; J gene: TRBJ2-7; CDR3 protein: CASSSLDRRSYEQYF; CDR3 DNA: TGTGCCAGCAGTTCCTTGGACAGGCGCTCCTACGAGCAGTACTTC
clone size: -; V gene: TRBV4-2; D gene: TRBD1; J gene: TRBJ2-2; CDR3 protein: CASSQGQGAGTGELFF; CDR3 DNA: TGTGCCAGCAGCCAGGGACAGGGGGCGGGCACCGGGGAGCTGTTTTTT
clone size: -; V gene: TRBV5-1; D gene: -; J gene: TRBJ2-3; CDR3 protein: CASSLGGDVSDTQYF; CDR3 DNA: TGCGCCAGCAGCTTGGGTGGGGATGTTTCAGATACGCAGTATTTT
clone size: -; V gene: TRBV7-2; D gene: -; J gene: TRBJ2-1; CDR3 protein: CASSSPGMSSAYNEQFF; CDR3 DNA: TGTGCCAGCAGCTCCCCGGGGATGTCTAGCGCGTACAATGAGCAGTTCTTC
clone size: -; V gene: TRBV10-2; D gene: TRBD1; J gene: TRBJ1-5; CDR3 protein: CASSGQGLQPQHF; CDR3 DNA: TGCGCCAGCAGCGGACAGGGTCTTCAGCCCCAGCATTTT
clone size: few; V gene: TRBV5-1; D gene: -; J gene: TRBJ2-6; CDR3 protein: CASSADGLSGANVLTF; CDR3 DNA: TGCGCCAGCAGCGCGGACGGACTCTCTGGGGCCAACGTCCTGACTTTC
clone size: -; V gene: TRBV9; D gene: -; J gene: TRBJ1-3; CDR3 protein: CASSDRGSTGNTIYF; CDR3 DNA: TGTGCCAGCAGTGATAGGGGGTCGACTGGAAACACCATATATTTT
clone size: -; V gene: TRBV18; D gene: TRBD1; J gene: TRBJ2-5; CDR3 protein: CASSPGQMGETQYF; CDR3 DNA: TGTGCCAGCTCACCGGGACAGATGGGAGAGACCCAGTACTTC
clone size: -; V gene: TRBV6-1; D gene: TRBD1; J gene: TRBJ1-4; CDR3 protein: CASREGTGVEKLFF; CDR3 DNA: TGTGCCAGCAGAGAGGGGACAGGGGTTGAAAAACTGTTTTTT
clone size: -; V gene: TRBV19; D gene: -; J gene: TRBJ1-5; CDR3 protein: CASSIAGGSNQPQHF; CDR3 DNA: TGTGCCAGTAGTATCGCCGGGGGGAGCAATCAGCCCCAGCATTTT
clone size: -; V gene: TRBV19; D gene: TRBD1; J gene: TRBJ2-2; CDR3 protein: CASSMTGVNTGELFF; CDR3 DNA: TGTGCCAGTAGTATGACAGGGGTGAACACCGGGGAGCTGTTTTTT
clone size: once; V gene: TRBV27; D gene: TRBD1; J gene: TRBJ1-1; CDR3 protein: CASSDRGMNTEAFF; CDR3 DNA: TGTGCCAGCAGTGACAGGGGGATGAACACTGAAGCTTTCTTT
clone size: -; V gene: TRBV11-2; D gene: TRBD1; J gene: TRBJ1-2; CDR3 protein: CASSFAGGIGYGYTF; CDR3 DNA: TGTGCCAGCAGCTTCGCAGGGGGCATAGGATATGGCTACACCTTC
clone size: -; V gene: TRBV7-2; D gene: -; J gene: TRBJ1-2; CDR3 protein: CASSFGGIYGYTF; CDR3 DNA: TGTGCCAGCAGCTTCGGGGGGATCTATGGCTACACCTTC
clone size: -; V gene: TRBV4-3; D gene: -; J gene: TRBJ1-1; CDR3 protein: CASSQEEGGANTEAFF; CDR3 DNA: TGCGCCAGCAGCCAAGAAGAAGGCGGAGCTAACACTGAAGCTTTCTTT
clone size: -; V gene: TRBV4-1; D gene: -; J gene: TRBJ1-2; CDR3 protein: CASSQDKLQGNYGYTF; CDR3 DNA: TGCGCCAGCAGCCAAGATAAATTACAGGGCAACTATGGCTACACCTTC
clone size: -; V gene: TRBV7-9; D gene: -; J gene: TRBJ2-3; CDR3 protein: CASSSERGWKRDTQYF; CDR3 DNA: TGTGCCAGCAGCTCAGAACGGGGGTGGAAGAGGGATACGCAGTATTTT
clone size: -; V gene: TRBV6-6; D gene: -; J gene: TRBJ2-7; CDR3 protein: CASSRFTGSEQYF; CDR3 DNA: TGTGCCAGCAGTCGATTCACAGGATCCGAGCAGTACTTC
clone size: -; V gene: TRBV29-1; D gene: TRBD1; J gene: TRBJ1-1; CDR3 protein: CSVTGGNTEAFF; CDR3 DNA: TGCAGCGTTACAGGGGGGAACACTGAAGCTTTCTTT
clone size: -; V gene: TRBV7-2; D gene: -; J gene: TRBJ1-1; CDR3 protein: CASSGGAGLNTEAFF; CDR3 DNA: TGTGCCAGCAGCGGGGGAGCGGGATTGAACACTGAAGCTTTCTTT
clone size: -; V gene: TRBV28; D gene: TRBD1; J gene: TRBJ1-2; CDR3 protein: CASSPPKRQGPGYTF; CDR3 DNA: TGTGCCAGCAGTCCACCCAAGCGACAGGGCCCTGGCTACACCTTC
clone size: -; V gene: TRBV11-3; D gene: TRBD1; J gene: TRBJ1-1; CDR3 protein: CASSLQGDTEAFF; CDR3 DNA: TGTGCCAGCAGCTTACAGGGGGACACTGAAGCTTTCTTT
clone size: -; V gene: TRBV5-6; D gene: TRBD1; J gene: TRBJ1-4; CDR3 protein: CASSYGQGHEKLFF; CDR3 DNA: TGTGCCAGCAGCTACGGACAGGGTCATGAAAAACTGTTTTTT
clone size: few; V gene: TRBV4-2; D gene: -; J gene: TRBJ2-7; CDR3 protein: CASSQDSTSYEQYF; CDR3 DNA: TGTGCCAGCAGCCAAGATAGTACGTCCTACGAGCAGTACTTC
clone size: -; V gene: TRBV7-2; D gene: -; J gene: TRBJ1-3; CDR3 protein: CASNPQQGVTGNTIYF; CDR3 DNA: TGTGCCAGCAACCCTCAACAGGGTGTCACTGGAAACACCATATATTTT
clone size: -; V gene: TRBV4-1; D gene: TRBD2; J gene: TRBJ2-7; CDR3 protein: CASSQDQLAGGDEQYF; CDR3 DNA: TGCGCCAGCAGCCAAGATCAGTTAGCGGGGGGGGACGAGCAGTACTTC
clone size: once; V gene: TRBV19; D gene: -; J gene: TRBJ1-5; CDR3 protein: CASSIWDTNQPQHF; CDR3 DNA: TGTGCCAGTAGTATTTGGGACACCAATCAGCCCCAGCATTTT
clone size: -; V gene: TRBV7-6; D gene: TRBD1; J gene: TRBJ1-1; CDR3 protein: CASSSRGGSGTTEAFF; CDR3 DNA: TGTGCCAGCAGCTCGAGAGGGGGCAGTGGGACCACTGAAGCTTTCTTT
clone size: -; V gene: TRBV7-9; D gene: TRBD1; J gene: TRBJ1-6; CDR3 protein: CASSLGQSNSPLHF; CDR3 DNA: TGTGCCAGCAGCTTGGGACAGTCTAATTCACCCCTCCACTTT
clone size: -; V gene: TRBV19; D gene: TRBD2; J gene: TRBJ2-6; CDR3 protein: CASSIEGASGVSSGANVLTF; CDR3 DNA: TGTGCCAGTAGTATAGAAGGGGCTAGCGGGGTTAGCTCTGGGGCCAACGTCCTGACTTTC
clone size: -; V gene: TRBV5-1; D gene: TRBD1; J gene: TRBJ2-2; CDR3 protein: CASSLVGQGLNTGELFF; CDR3 DNA: TGCGCCAGCAGCTTGGTCGGACAGGGTCTGAACACCGGGGAGCTGTTTTTT
clone size: few; V gene: TRBV9; D gene: -; J gene: TRBJ1-3; CDR3 protein: CASGGGNTIYF; CDR3 DNA: TGTGCCAGCGGAGGAGGAAACACCATATATTTT
clone size: -; V gene: TRBV29-1; D gene: -; J gene: TRBJ2-7; CDR3 protein: CSVEIAHGQRNEQYF; CDR3 DNA: TGCAGCGTTGAGATCGCGCACGGACAAAGGAACGAGCAGTACTTC
clone size: few; V gene: TRBV2; D gene: TRBD1; J gene: TRBJ1-5; CDR3 protein: CASSDRVGQPQHF; CDR3 DNA: TGTGCCAGCAGCGACAGGGTGGGTCAGCCCCAGCATTTT
clone size: few; V gene: TRBV14; D gene: -; J gene: TRBJ1-6; CDR3 protein: CASSQLVGLDSPLHF; CDR3 DNA: TGTGCCAGCAGCCAATTGGTGGGGCTTGATTCACCCCTCCACTTT
clone size: few; V gene: TRBV5-1; D gene: TRBD1; J gene: TRBJ2-2; CDR3 protein: CASSLQGAQGGELFF; CDR3 DNA: TGCGCCAGCAGCTTGCAGGGGGCGCAAGGCGGGGAGCTGTTTTTT